A single sample is the source of the 17 T cell receptor beta chains below, sequenced in a study of T cell responses to AZD1222 COVID-19 vaccine. Sequencing was performed with immunoSEQ multiplex PCR; in TCRdb, only in-frame clones are kept and a portion is missing. The repertoire has about 190,000 clones, about nine tenths of them found once; the top ten carry under 3.5%. The material was peripheral blood, obtained on day 0 of MenACWY control vaccination. The source of these receptors is an adult in good health.

The CDR3, as DNA: TGTGCCAGCAGTCCGACGCCAACCTACGAGCAGTACTTC. This encodes CASSPTPTYEQYF. The chain employs TRBV5-5 and TRBJ2-7; D is undetermined. V was clipped by 5 bases and J by 2 bases, with 11 bases between them. The CDR3 totals 13 residues. Germline lookup yields CDR1 SGHKS and CDR2 YYEKEE (reference sequence).

This clone came up once. This chain joins TRBV27 and TRBJ1-2; 9 nucleotides match TRBD1. With 5 bases clipped from V and 4 bases from J, the junction kept 5 bases outside the gene matches. Germline loops: CDR1 MNHEY, CDR2 SMNVEV (reference sequence). This CDR3 spans 14 amino acids. Written as DNA, the CDR3 is TGTGCCAGCAGTGTACAGGGGGCGGCCTATGGCTACACCTTC. Encoded protein: CASSVQGAAYGYTF.

The chain has TRBV28 and TRBJ2-3; 10 bases map to TRBD2. This CDR3 is built from 16 residues. The junction had 8 bases not matched to a gene; V was cut back by 4 bases and J by 4 bases. Germline V CDR1 and CDR2: MDHEN, SYDVKM. CDR3 region: CASSSQSGRGADTQYF. The DNA for the CDR3 is TGTGCCAGCAGTTCCCAAAGCGGGAGGGGCGCAGATACGCAGTATTTT. Filled out from reference TRBV28 and TRBJ2-3, the complete variable domain reads DVKVTQSSRYLVKRTGEKVFLECVQDMDHENMFWYRQDPGLGLRLIYFSYDVKMKEKGDIPEGYSVSREKKERFSLILESASTNQTSMYLCASSSQSGRGADTQYFGPGTRLTVL.

The chain employs TRBV5-1 and TRBJ2-7; 9 nucleotides agree with TRBD1. J gave up 2 bases and V 4 bases, and 7 bases lay outside the gene matches. Germline V gene data show CDR1 as SGHRS and CDR2 as YFSETQ. The CDR3 is 15 amino acids. CDR3 protein: CASSPATGGPYEQYF. The CDR3 DNA reads as TGCGCCAGCAGCCCCGCGACAGGGGGGCCCTACGAGCAGTACTTC.

This chain links TRBV19 with TRBJ2-1, with TRBD2 matching 14 bases. Germline values: CDR1 LNHDA, CDR2 SQIVND (reference sequence). This CDR3 has 16 amino acids. Unmatched junction bases numbered 10, after V lost 5 bases and J lost 10 bases. CDR3 loop: CASSVGTSGRGGEQFF. The CDR3, as DNA: TGTGCCAGTAGTGTTGGGACTAGCGGGAGAGGGGGCGAGCAGTTCTTC.

The chain combines TRBV9 with TRBJ1-1; D might be TRBD1 (6 bases). Germline V gene data show CDR1 as SGDLS and CDR2 as YYNGEE. The CDR3 runs to 14 residues. V was pared by 0 bases and J by 8 bases, with 14 bases between. The CDR3 nucleotides are TGTGCCAGCAGCGTAGGAGGGGGAACAACCGAAGCTTTCTTT. Translating gives CASSVGGGTTEAFF. Full variable domain (rest looked up from reference TRBV9 and TRBJ1-1): DSGVTQTPKHLITATGQRVTLRCSPRSGDLSVYWYQQSLDQGLQFLIQYYNGEERAKGNILERFSAQQFPDLHSELNLSSLELGDSALYFCASSVGGGTTEAFFGQGTRLTVV.

The rearrangement uses TRBV7-9 and TRBJ1-1, with D unclear. Germline CDR1 reads SEHNR; CDR2 reads FQNEAQ (reference sequence). V was pared by 3 bases and J by 0 bases, with 11 bases between. The CDR3 is 15 residues long. CDR3 in amino acids: CASSLLSGLNTEAFF. CDR3 sequence (DNA): TGTGCCAGCAGCTTGTTGAGCGGGCTGAACACTGAAGCTTTCTTT.

This chain uses TRBV6-5 with TRBJ1-1, with 7 bases lining up with TRBD1. Germline V lookup: CDR1 MNHEY, CDR2 SVGAGI. This CDR3 is 12 amino acids long. Trimming at V came to 6 bases and at J to 6 bases, leaving 4 bases not matched to a gene. This CDR3 is CASSRQGAEAFF. The CDR3, as DNA: TGTGCCAGCAGCAGACAGGGTGCTGAAGCTTTCTTT.

The CDR3 sequence: CASSENEEGEQFF. CDR3 sequence (DNA): TGTGCCAGCAGTGAAAATGAAGAGGGTGAGCAGTTCTTC. V is TRBV2 and J is TRBJ2-1; D is perhaps TRBD2 (5 bases). V was trimmed by 2 bases and J by 9 bases, leaving 11 bases between them. The germline V gene encodes CDR1 SNHLY and CDR2 FYNNEI. The CDR3 extends over 13 amino acids.

This clone was detected a few times. The J gene is TRBJ2-2, the V gene TRBV3-1 (or the pseudogene TRBV3-2); D remains ambiguous. Germline V gene lookup returns CDR1 LGHDT and CDR2 YNNKEL (reference sequence). Trimming removed 4 bases at V and 5 bases at J, with 14 bases between. This CDR3 spans 15 amino acids. The CDR3 DNA follows: TGTGCCAGCAGCCCCTACCAGCTACGGACCGGGGAGCTGTTTTTT. Encoded protein: CASSPYQLRTGELFF.

This rearrangement joins TRBV7-9 to TRBJ2-1; D call uncertain. Germline lookup yields CDR1 SEHNR and CDR2 FQNEAQ (reference sequence). This CDR3 has 12 residues. The V end was cut by 5 bases, the J end by 5 bases, with 7 bases between. Here the CDR3 reads CASSLTHNEQFF. Here the CDR3 DNA reads TGTGCCAGCAGCCTCACACACAATGAGCAGTTCTTC.

V usage is TRBV18 and J usage is TRBJ2-3, with a tentative D call TRBD1 (6 bases). This CDR3 is 15 amino acids long. CDR1 KGHSH and CDR2 LQKENI come from the germline V gene. V was pared by 2 bases and J by 6 bases, with 15 bases between. The CDR3 sequence: CASSPGQSLVDTQYF. The CDR3 DNA reads as TGTGCCAGCTCACCAGGACAGAGCCTCGTGGATACGCAGTATTTT.

The chain links TRBV2 to TRBJ1-2; possibly TRBD1 for D (5 bases). Trimming stripped 2 bases from V and 4 bases from J, with 17 bases between. Germline lookup yields CDR1 SNHLY and CDR2 FYNNEI. This CDR3 has 16 residues. The DNA for the CDR3 is TGTGCCAGCAGTGAAAATGGGGGGTTCGAGGGCTATGGCTACACCTTC. This encodes CASSENGGFEGYGYTF. Full variable domain (remainder filled in from reference TRBV2 and TRBJ1-2): EPEVTQTPSHQVTQMGQEVILRCVPISNHLYFYWYRQILGQKVEFLVSFYNNEISEKSEIFDDQFSVERPDGSNFTLKIRSTKLEDSAMYFCASSENGGFEGYGYTFGSGTRLTVV.

The rearrangement uses TRBV10-3 and TRBJ2-1, with D unclear. V lost 4 bases and J 5 bases, leaving 12 bases between the germline ends. CDR3 length: 14 amino acids. The germline V gene has CDR1 ENHRY and CDR2 SYGVKD. The CDR3 region has the DNA TGTGCCATCAGTGTAACGGCAACCAACAATGAGCAGTTCTTC. Protein sequence: CAISVTATNNEQFF.

The genes are TRBV2 and TRBJ2-7; 9 nucleotides line up with TRBD1. Per the germline V gene, CDR1 is SNHLY and CDR2 is FYNNEI. V lost 8 bases, J lost 1 base, and 6 bases stayed unmatched. The CDR3 covers 14 residues. CDR3: CASSLTGGSYEQYF. CDR3 DNA sequence: TGTGCCAGCTCGTTGACAGGGGGTTCCTACGAGCAGTACTTC. The full variable domain, with the rest looked up from reference TRBV2 and TRBJ2-7, is EPEVTQTPSHQVTQMGQEVILRCVPISNHLYFYWYRQILGQKVEFLVSFYNNEISEKSEIFDDQFSVERPDGSNFTLKIRSTKLEDSAMYFCASSLTGGSYEQYFGPGTRLTVT.

CDR3 protein: CASSPPLTSLYNEQFF. The CDR3 region has the DNA TGTGCCAGCAGCCCCCCGTTGACTAGCCTCTACAATGAGCAGTTCTTC. The V and J genes are TRBV28 and TRBJ2-1; 7 bases align to TRBD2. V shed 6 bases, J shed 3 bases, and the junction held 11 bases outside the gene matches. The CDR3 spans 16 residues. The germline gives CDR1 MDHEN, CDR2 SYDVKM.

The chain carries TRBV18 and TRBJ1-2; 9 bases line up with TRBD1. J lost 2 bases, V lost 4 bases, and 5 bases had no gene match. Per germline, CDR1 KGHSH and CDR2 LQKENI. The CDR3 totals 15 residues. The CDR3 DNA is TGTGCCAGCTCACTAAGGACAGGGGCAAACTATGGCTACACCTTC. Its translation: CASSLRTGANYGYTF.